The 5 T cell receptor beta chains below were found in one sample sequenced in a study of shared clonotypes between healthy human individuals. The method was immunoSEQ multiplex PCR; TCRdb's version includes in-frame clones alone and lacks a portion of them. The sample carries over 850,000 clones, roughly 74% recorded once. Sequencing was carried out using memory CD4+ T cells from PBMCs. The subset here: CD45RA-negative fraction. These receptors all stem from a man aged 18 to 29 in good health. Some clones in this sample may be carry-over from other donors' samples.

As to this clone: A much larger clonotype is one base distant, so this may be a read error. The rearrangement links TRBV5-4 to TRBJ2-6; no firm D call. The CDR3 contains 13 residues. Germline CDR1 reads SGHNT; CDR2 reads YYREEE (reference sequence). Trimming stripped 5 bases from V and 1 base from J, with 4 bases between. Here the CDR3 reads CASSISGANVLTF. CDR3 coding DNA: TGTGCCAGCAGTATATCTGGGGCCAACGTCCTGACTTTC.

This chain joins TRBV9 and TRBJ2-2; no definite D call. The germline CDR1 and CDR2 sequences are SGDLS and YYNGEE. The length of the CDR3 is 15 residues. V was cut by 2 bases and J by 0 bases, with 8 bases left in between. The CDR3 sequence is CASSVLATNTGELFF. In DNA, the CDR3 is TGTGCCAGCAGCGTCTTAGCAACGAACACCGGGGAGCTGTTTTTT.

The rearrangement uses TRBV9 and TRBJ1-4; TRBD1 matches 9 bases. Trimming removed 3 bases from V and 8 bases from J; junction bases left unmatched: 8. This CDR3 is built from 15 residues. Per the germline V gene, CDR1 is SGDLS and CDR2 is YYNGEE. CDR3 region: CASSAYGTGNEKLFF. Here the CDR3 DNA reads TGTGCCAGCAGCGCTTACGGGACAGGGAACGAAAAACTGTTTTTT.

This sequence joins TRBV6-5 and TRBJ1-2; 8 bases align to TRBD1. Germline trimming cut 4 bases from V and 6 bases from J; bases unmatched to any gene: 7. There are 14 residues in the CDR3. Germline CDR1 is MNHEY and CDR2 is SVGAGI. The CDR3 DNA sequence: TGTGCCAGCAGTTCACTGACAGGGGTGAATGGCTACACCTTC. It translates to CASSSLTGVNGYTF.

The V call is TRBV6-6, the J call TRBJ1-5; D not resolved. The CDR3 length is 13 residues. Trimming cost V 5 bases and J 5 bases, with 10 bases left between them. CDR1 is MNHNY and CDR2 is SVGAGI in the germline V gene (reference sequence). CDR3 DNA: TGTGCCAGCAGTCCCTCGAAAGATCAGCCCCAGCATTTT. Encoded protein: CASSPSKDQPQHF.